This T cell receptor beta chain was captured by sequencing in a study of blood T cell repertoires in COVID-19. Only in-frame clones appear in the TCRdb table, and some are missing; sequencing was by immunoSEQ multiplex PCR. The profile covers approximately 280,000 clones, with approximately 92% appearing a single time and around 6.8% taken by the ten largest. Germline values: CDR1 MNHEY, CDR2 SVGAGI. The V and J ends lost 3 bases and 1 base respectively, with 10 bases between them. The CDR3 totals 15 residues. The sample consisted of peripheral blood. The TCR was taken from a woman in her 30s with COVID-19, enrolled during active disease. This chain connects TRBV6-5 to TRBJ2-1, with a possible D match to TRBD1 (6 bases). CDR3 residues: CASSYLGQSYNEQFF. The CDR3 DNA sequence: TGTGCCAGCAGTTATCTCGGACAGTCCTACAATGAGCAGTTCTTC.